This T cell receptor beta chain emerged from a study of T cells after yellow fever vaccination (dated by TCRdb to the late 2010s). In terms of the full investigation: Staining for CD3, CD45RA, CCR7 and CD95 was used to sort memory subsets (EM, EMRA, CM and Tscm) on a BD FACS Aria III. The SMART-Seq v4 Ultra Low Input RNA kit was used to prepare libraries from fractions with low cell numbers. To follow T-cell clones before and after primary and booster YFV17D yellow fever vaccination, bulk TCR alpha and beta repertoires were sequenced over time. The cohort comprised two healthy male donors, one aged 18 to 30 and one aged 30 to 40 years. Bulk PBMC replicates and cell subsets were isolated from blood drawn at multiple timepoints before and after both primary and secondary immunization. Memory subsets were sorted on days 0, 15 and 45 and at 18 months following primary vaccination, and on days 0, 15 and 45 following the 30-year booster. What the authors observed across the whole study: Because abundant contaminating clonotypes from the bulk population could be contained in FACS-sorted repertoires, computational filtering was required. The study included only two donors, which limits how far the findings can be generalized. The secondary T-cell response was weaker than the primary response but faster, peaking on day 5 instead of day 15. In the sorted memory subsets on day 0, nearly all of the vaccine-responding clonotypes fell below detection. Most clones expanded after primary vaccination were re-detected after the booster (almost 97% of CD4 and about nine tenths of CD8), suggesting broad memory maintenance. A small share of clonotypes occurred in both CD4 and CD8 compartments, likely arising from convergent recombination.

The meaning of the sample's treatment or condition label: live attenuated yellow fever vaccine strain. PBMCs were isolated from peripheral blood using a standard Ficoll-Paque protocol. RNA from sorted memory subsets was extracted with the RNeasy Micro Kit. This clonotype was seen many times. Base quality data are lacking; no much larger clone is found one base away. TCR cDNA was made using 5'RACE template switching, a step that added a universal primer site and unique molecular identifiers. cDNA synthesis was primed from both the TCR alpha and TCR beta constant segments. Two PCR steps were used to amplify libraries, with sample barcodes and sequencing adapters being added in the second step. Sequencing of libraries was done on Illumina HiSeq 2500 (2x100 bp) or NovaSeq (2x150 bp). The study's processing was this. MIGEC handled demultiplexing of reads and collapsing into UMI consensus sequences, while MiXCR performed V(D)J alignment. Vaccine-responding clonotypes were defined with edgeR using replicate PBMC samples, requiring FDR below 0.01 and a log2 fold change above 5 up to day 15. Each bulk clonotype received a CD4 or CD8 identity based on whether the sequenced CD4 or CD8 repertoire contained that clonotype at higher abundance. Clonotype frequencies in memory subsets were weighted by FACS-sorted cell numbers to estimate each clone's distribution across memory phenotypes. The raw public data were reprocessed by TCRdb itself: fastp quality trimming at Q25, MiXCR clonotype calling, in-frame beta chains only. Each CDR3 protein gets just one entry, which takes the most common genes and DNA from the rows behind it. The V and J calls were not made by the authors but by TCRdb's processing. This sample gives some 48,000 distinct CDR3 sequences in total; around 6.4% of them show up just once. About 10% of the sample belongs to the ten largest clones.

Trimming removed 1 base from V and 4 bases from J, leaving 7 bases between the germline ends. Sequences LGHDT (CDR1) and YNNKEL (CDR2) are obtained from the germline V gene (reference sequence). Reading from cysteine to phenylalanine, the CDR3 counts 13 amino acids. Only the CDR3 region is kept as DNA, spanning 39 bases read in frame from base 1. The sequence was collected from a man aged 25 to 45 who received the YFV17D yellow fever vaccine. The chain uses TRBV3-1 and TRBJ2-5; no D gene is confidently identified. The sequenced sample was PBMCs, either bulk or a sorted T-cell subset (CD4+, CD8+, memory, or dextramer-sorted; not recorded which), obtained 45 days after the yellow fever booster vaccination. CDR3 reads: CASSQAPGETQYF. Here is the DNA: TGTGCCAGCAGCCAAGCGCCGGGAGAGACCCAGTACTTC.